The rows below give T cell receptor beta chains drawn from one sample of a study of CD8 T cells in Susac syndrome. TCRdb processed the immunoSEQ multiplex PCR reads anew with MiXCR; each CDR3 protein has one entry. This table has more than 70,000 distinct CDR3 sequences, roughly 90% appearing once. Sequenced input: CD8+ T cells from PBMCs. The receptors derive from a human donor with multiple sclerosis. Each CDR3 is given with its conserved first and last residue. A D gene is named only where the DNA matches it firmly. Expanded clones are given a class, and other clones once, few, many or no size at all.

TRBV4-1	-	TRBJ2-7	-	CASSPAGGSYEQYF	TGCGCCAGCAGCCCGGCCGGGGGATCCTACGAGCAGTACTTC
TRBV29-1	-	TRBJ1-1	-	CSVEGNTEAFF	TGCAGCGTTGAAGGGAACACTGAAGCTTTCTTT
TRBV28	once	TRBJ2-3	TRBD1	CASTKTGMLSTDTQYF	TGTGCCAGCACAAAGACAGGGATGTTGAGCACAGATACGCAGTATTTT
TRBV30	-	TRBJ1-1	-	CAWSEVRGAEAFF	TGTGCCTGGAGCGAAGTCAGGGGCGCTGAAGCTTTCTTT
TRBV28	-	TRBJ2-2	-	CASSLRPPGSTGELFF	TGTGCCAGCAGTTTACGCCCCCCCGGGAGTACCGGGGAGCTGTTTTTT
TRBV5-6	-	TRBJ1-1	-	CASSLPGFGGTEAFF	TGTGCCAGCAGTTTGCCGGGTTTTGGGGGCACTGAAGCTTTCTTT
TRBV5-5	-	TRBJ2-6	-	CASSLAGSSGANVLTF	TGTGCCAGCAGCTTGGCTGGCAGCTCTGGGGCCAACGTCCTGACTTTC
TRBV19	once	TRBJ2-5	-	CASSIYVSEKETQYF	TGTGCCAGTAGTATTTACGTCTCGGAAAAAGAGACCCAGTACTTC
TRBV13	few	TRBJ2-7	TRBD2	CASSFASSGSSYEQYF	TGTGCCAGCAGCTTCGCATCTAGCGGGAGCTCCTACGAGCAGTACTTC
TRBV9	once	TRBJ2-1	TRBD2	CASSVGSSGGDRQFF	TGTGCCAGCAGCGTAGGGAGTAGCGGGGGGGATCGGCAGTTCTTC
TRBV12-3/TRBV12-4	-	TRBJ1-2	-	CASRPLQTSNYGYTF	TGTGCCAGCAGGCCCCTCCAGACCTCTAACTATGGCTACACCTTC
TRBV11-2	-	TRBJ2-3	TRBD1	CASSLAEWTGASTDTQYF	TGTGCCAGCAGCTTAGCTGAATGGACAGGGGCGAGCACAGATACGCAGTATTTT
TRBV7-9	-	TRBJ1-2	TRBD1	CASSLPGQEKDYGYTF	TGTGCCAGCAGCTTACCCGGACAGGAGAAGGACTATGGCTACACCTTC
TRBV19	-	TRBJ2-5	TRBD2	CASSPLAGGIQETQYF	TGTGCCAGTAGTCCTCTAGCGGGAGGAATACAAGAGACCCAGTACTTC
TRBV13	-	TRBJ2-1	TRBD2	CASSLELAGTNEQFF	TGTGCCAGCAGCTTAGAGCTAGCGGGGACCAATGAGCAGTTCTTC
TRBV7-9	-	TRBJ2-7	-	CASSLSAGAYEQYF	TGTGCCAGCAGCTTATCTGCAGGGGCCTACGAGCAGTACTTC
TRBV4-3	-	TRBJ2-7	TRBD2	CASSHGTTSGYEQYF	TGCGCCAGCAGCCATGGGACGACTAGCGGGTACGAGCAGTACTTC
TRBV29-1	-	TRBJ1-1	TRBD1	CSGMTGDDTEAFF	TGCAGCGGGATGACAGGGGACGACACTGAAGCTTTCTTT
TRBV19	-	TRBJ2-3	TRBD2	CASSIYAKREDPTDTQYF	TGTGCCAGTAGTATCTATGCGAAGCGGGAGGACCCCACAGATACGCAGTATTTT
TRBV24-1	-	TRBJ1-5	-	CATSGEGPQPQHF	TGTGCCACCAGTGGCGAGGGCCCTCAGCCCCAGCATTTT
TRBV28	-	TRBJ1-5	-	CASSLEWGMGYSNQPQHF	TGTGCCAGCAGTTTAGAATGGGGTATGGGATATAGCAATCAGCCCCAGCATTTT
TRBV12-3/TRBV12-4	-	TRBJ1-5	TRBD1	CASSLGDSYQPQHF	TGTGCCAGCAGTTTAGGGGACAGTTATCAGCCCCAGCATTTT
TRBV30	few	TRBJ1-4	-	CAWSVSSRELFF	TGTGCCTGGAGTGTATCCTCAAGGGAACTGTTTTTT
TRBV6-6	once	TRBJ2-1	-	CASRGPPNEQFF	TGTGCCAGCAGGGGACCCCCTAATGAGCAGTTCTTC
TRBV7-3	-	TRBJ2-2	TRBD2	CASSLGLAGGSTGELFF	TGTGCCAGCAGCTTGGGACTAGCGGGAGGGAGCACCGGGGAGCTGTTTTTT
TRBV11-2	-	TRBJ2-1	-	CASSLARGQFF	TGTGCCAGCAGCTTAGCACGGGGGCAGTTCTTC
TRBV6-5	-	TRBJ2-1	-	CASSYTLGYNEQFF	TGTGCCAGCAGTTACACCCTGGGGTACAATGAGCAGTTCTTC
TRBV6-2/TRBV6-3	-	TRBJ2-1	TRBD2	CASSYSSSRTSGDYNEQFF	TGTGCCAGCAGTTACTCCTCGTCAAGGACTAGCGGGGACTACAATGAGCAGTTCTTC
TRBV28	-	TRBJ2-7	-	CASSSYFPEGMLGYEQYF	TGTGCCAGCAGTTCATACTTCCCTGAGGGGATGCTTGGCTACGAGCAGTACTTC
TRBV5-1	-	TRBJ2-1	-	CASSLDGQGYNEQFF	TGCGCCAGCAGCTTGGACGGGCAGGGTTACAATGAGCAGTTCTTC
TRBV20-1	-	TRBJ2-5	-	CSARDQWWGPRRETQYF	TGCAGTGCTAGAGATCAATGGTGGGGGCCTCGGCGGGAGACCCAGTACTTC
TRBV30	-	TRBJ2-2	-	CAWGDTGELFF	TGTGCCTGGGGTGACACCGGGGAGCTGTTTTTT
TRBV12-3/TRBV12-4	-	TRBJ2-7	-	CASSSVLGSSYEQYF	TGTGCCAGCAGTTCCGTACTGGGGAGCTCCTACGAGCAGTACTTC
TRBV27	-	TRBJ2-7	-	CASSWGPRYEQYF	TGTGCCAGCAGCTGGGGGCCTCGCTACGAGCAGTACTTC
TRBV11-3	once	TRBJ1-5	-	CAGLETSRTFMGQPQHF	TGTGCCGGCCTCGAGACCAGTAGGACCTTCATGGGGCAGCCCCAGCATTTT
TRBV10-2	once	TRBJ1-2	-	CASSESPGLNYGYTF	TGCGCCAGCAGTGAGTCGCCAGGACTCAACTATGGCTACACCTTC
TRBV7-8	few	TRBJ1-1	-	CASSPGTEAFF	TGTGCCAGCAGCCCCGGGACTGAAGCTTTCTTT
TRBV28	-	TRBJ2-5	TRBD2	CASSLGLAGGETQYF	TGTGCCAGCAGTTTGGGACTAGCGGGAGGCGAGACCCAGTACTTC
TRBV7-8	-	TRBJ1-1	-	CASSLEVGRGREAFF	TGTGCCAGCAGCTTAGAAGTCGGCAGGGGCAGGGAAGCTTTCTTT
TRBV27	few	TRBJ2-3	-	CASSLGGTQYF	TGTGCCAGCAGTTTGGGTGGTACGCAGTATTTT
TRBV30	-	TRBJ1-1	-	CAWKVGVNTEAFF	TGTGCCTGGAAGGTAGGGGTGAACACTGAAGCTTTCTTT
TRBV19	-	TRBJ2-7	TRBD1	CASSLGTGSYEQYF	TGTGCCAGTTCGCTAGGGACAGGGTCCTACGAGCAGTACTTC
TRBV27	-	TRBJ1-1	-	CASSLWPTNTEAFF	TGTGCCAGCAGTTTATGGCCCACAAACACTGAAGCTTTCTTT
TRBV27	-	TRBJ2-7	TRBD1	CASSLIGQGTYEQYF	TGTGCCAGCAGTTTAATAGGACAGGGAACCTACGAGCAGTACTTC
TRBV27	-	TRBJ2-7	-	CASGRTYEQYF	TGTGCCAGCGGCCGTACCTACGAGCAGTACTTC
TRBV19	-	TRBJ1-1	-	CASSIAWGLNTEAFF	TGTGCCAGTAGTATAGCTTGGGGTTTGAACACTGAAGCTTTCTTT
TRBV28	-	TRBJ2-1	TRBD1	CASSFRRTGYYNEQFF	TGTGCCAGCAGTTTCCGGCGGACAGGATACTACAATGAGCAGTTCTTC
TRBV6-5	few	TRBJ2-1	-	CASSYGASSYNEQFF	TGTGCCAGCAGTTACGGTGCGAGCTCCTACAATGAGCAGTTCTTC
TRBV29-1	-	TRBJ2-2	-	CSVDVGATTGGELFF	TGCAGCGTTGACGTCGGAGCGACCACAGGCGGGGAGCTGTTTTTT
TRBV23-1	-	TRBJ2-7	TRBD1	CASKIPGQGAYEQYF	TGCGCCAGCAAAATTCCGGGACAGGGGGCCTACGAGCAGTACTTC
TRBV7-9	-	TRBJ1-2	TRBD1	CASSRPGQGALDGYTF	TGTGCCAGCAGCCGGCCGGGACAGGGGGCGCTGGATGGCTACACCTTC
TRBV12-3/TRBV12-4	-	TRBJ1-2	-	CASSLATVNGYTF	TGTGCCAGCAGTTTAGCTACGGTAAATGGCTACACCTTC
TRBV30	-	TRBJ2-7	-	CAWSVGRSDEQYF	TGTGCCTGGAGTGTTGGTCGGTCGGACGAGCAGTACTTC
TRBV6-6	-	TRBJ1-2	TRBD1	CASRRGQGNGYTF	TGTGCCAGCAGACGGGGACAGGGTAATGGCTACACCTTC
TRBV4-1	-	TRBJ2-5	-	CASSQVLWETQYF	TGCGCCAGCAGCCAAGTTCTTTGGGAGACCCAGTACTTC